A selection of T cell receptor beta chains follows, all from one sample in a study of tumor-infiltrating lymphocytes in primary liver carcinoma. In TCRdb, the multiplex PCR reads were re-called with MiXCR into one record per CDR3 protein. The sample consists of about 320,000 distinct CDR3 sequences, over 55% of them appearing once. Sequencing input: peripheral blood. The receptors stem from a man in his forties with primary liver carcinoma and hepatitis B virus infection. The CDR3 runs from the conserved cysteine through the conserved F or W. D genes are given only for firm matches. The listing skips clone size in some rows; elsewhere it reads once, few, many or a size class.

j_call	d_call	clone_size	v_call	cdr3_aa	cdr3_nt
TRBJ2-5	NA	NA	TRBV4-1	CASSQVGFQETQYF	TGCGCCAGCAGCCAAGTTGGGTTTCAAGAGACCCAGTACTTC
TRBJ2-1	TRBD2	NA	TRBV14	CASSQYEAGLAYNDQFF	TGTGCCAGCAGCCAATACGAGGCTGGACTAGCTTACAATGATCAGTTCTTC
TRBJ2-3	TRBD1	few	TRBV5-1	CASRLSGGGPALPSTDTQYF	TGCGCCAGCAGACTTTCAGGGGGCGGCCCTGCGCTGCCTAGCACAGATACGCAGTATTTT
TRBJ2-3	NA	few	TRBV7-8	CASSIPTGRGTDTQYF	TGTGCCAGCAGCATCCCGACAGGGAGGGGGACAGATACGCAGTATTTT
TRBJ1-5	TRBD1	NA	TRBV5-4	CASGLDRDQPQHF	TGTGCCAGCGGCTTGGACAGGGACCAGCCCCAGCATTTT
TRBJ1-5	NA	few	TRBV11-2	CASLFETRGNQPQHF	TGTGCCAGTTTATTTGAGACAAGGGGCAATCAGCCCCAGCATTTT
TRBJ1-5	NA	many	TRBV6-6	CASTGGILNQPQHF	TGTGCCAGCACGGGGGGGATACTCAATCAGCCCCAGCATTTT
TRBJ2-3	NA	few	TRBV5-1	CASSNSGGGADTQYF	TGCGCCAGCAGCAATAGCGGTGGGGGGGCGGATACGCAGTATTTT
TRBJ2-1	TRBD2	NA	TRBV7-9	CASSFTSGRAGYNEQFF	TGTGCCAGCAGCTTTACTAGCGGGAGGGCCGGCTACAATGAGCAGTTCTTC
TRBJ2-7	NA	NA	TRBV6-5	CASSFGRPAYEQYF	TGTGCCAGCAGTTTTGGACGTCCCGCCTACGAGCAGTACTTC